The TCR beta chain described here comes from a study of blood T cell repertoires in COVID-19. Study at large: Sites in the United States, Italy and Spain provided acute and convalescent COVID-19 samples.

This CDR3 has 17 amino acids. CDR1 and CDR2 (germline): SEHNR, FQNEAQ (reference sequence). The ends were cut back, 3 bases at V and 3 bases at J, with 17 bases in the middle. Authors' methods: Reference gene primer amplification gave estimated nucleated cell counts. Profiled with immunoSEQ multiplex PCR; TCRdb holds only in-frame clones, not every one. D and trimming come from the DNA, and the V and J calls and clone size come from that table. This sample has tens of thousands of clones, with roughly nine tenths found just once. The sample consisted of peripheral blood. This chain links TRBV7-9 with TRBJ1-4; D is possibly TRBD1 (5 bases). The TCR originated in a man in his sixties with acute or convalescent COVID-19. CDR3 DNA: TGTGCCAGCAGCTTGATCGGCCTGGGGGGGTCTAATGAAAAACTGTTTTTT. It encodes CASSLIGLGGSNEKLFF. Full variable domain (outside the CDR3, taken from reference TRBV7-9 and TRBJ1-4): DTGVSQNPRHKITKRGQNVTFRCDPISEHNRLYWYRQTLGQGPEFLTYFQNEAQLEKSRLLSDRFSAERPKGSFSTLEIQRTEQGDSAMYLCASSLIGLGGSNEKLFFGSGTQLSVL.